What follows describes a single T cell receptor (beta chain). Its antigen is still unknown. CDR3 length: 11 residues. Germline V lookup: CDR1 MNHEY, CDR2 SVGEGT. V lost 4 bases and J lost 6, with 6 bases in between. These data come from a study of blood T cells in healthy people across ages. Findings and limits, study-wide: Underestimates were what the diversity estimates from one million T cells were considered to be.

A sample-barcoded 5' primer and a J-beta primer mix were used in a second PCR of roughly 7 to 11 cycles. Each CDR3 protein is one row after TCRdb ran MiXCR on the 5' RACE reads. The sample carries 450,000 to 700,000 distinct CDR3 sequences, 27% recorded once. This chain uses TRBV6-2 or TRBV6-3 with TRBJ1-1; D call uncertain. The sample was blood. The TCR originated in a woman aged 70-85 years in good health. CDR3 in amino acids: CASSWYSEAFF. The CDR3 region has the DNA TGTGCCAGCAGTTGGTATTCTGAAGCTTTCTTT.